This T cell receptor (beta chain) emerged from a study of beta chain features in type 1 diabetes. Study-level findings and limits: Shortening that was moderate but significant affected the TCRB CDR3s of Type 1 diabetes patients in all four CD4+ subsets.

Of the isolated RNA, all was reverse transcribed, and so the sequenced material was expressed TCRB transcripts. Libraries were prepared by immunoSEQ multiplex PCR; TCRdb keeps only in-frame clonotypes and omits some of them. Found here are 600,000 or so clones, roughly an eighth of them singletons; the top ten hold about 0.11%. The CDR3 extends over 13 amino acids. In germline, CDR1 is SEHNR, CDR2 FQNEAQ (reference sequence). V gave up 4 bases and J gave up 2 bases; unmatched junction bases: 0. CD45RO/CCR7/CD25/CD127/CD95/CD27 sorting isolated CD4+ naive, central memory, regulatory and stem cell-like memory cells. Populations isolated by sorting all had purity greater than 95%. This clone was recorded a few times. Its antigen is undetermined.

The chain recombines TRBV7-9 with TRBJ2-5, with TRBD1 identical over 8 bases. Sequenced sample: naive CD4+ T cells from blood. This clonotype originated in a man aged 25 to 40 with type 1 diabetes. CDR3 nucleotides: TGTGCCAGCAGCTGGGACAGGCAAGAGACCCAGTACTTC. Amino acids: CASSWDRQETQYF.